This is a list of T cell receptor beta chains from one sample in a study of technical replicates of blood from four donors. Profiling relied on immunoSEQ multiplex PCR, and the TCRdb table lists in-frame clones only, not all of them. The sample comprises about 14,000 clones, 80% to 85% of which are singletons, and 9.5% to 15% rests with the top ten. The specimen was PBMCs. These receptor sequences come from a human donor in good health. The CDR3 runs from the conserved cysteine through the conserved F or W. The D gene is left open where the match is weak. Not every row has a clone size; where given, it reads once, few, many or a size class.

.	TRBV4-2	.	TRBJ2-6	CASSQDTEGTGANVLTF	TGTGCCAGCAGCCAAGATACTGAGGGCACTGGGGCCAACGTCCTGACTTTC
.	TRBV9	.	TRBJ1-3	CASSVALGGVIGNTIYF	TGTGCCAGCAGCGTAGCCCTGGGAGGGGTAATAGGAAACACCATATATTTT
.	TRBV4-2	TRBD1	TRBJ2-7	CASSQSGGEQYF	TGTGCCAGCAGCCAATCAGGGGGCGAGCAGTACTTC
.	TRBV2	TRBD2	TRBJ2-1	CAGGLAVGNEQFF	TGTGCCGGCGGACTAGCGGTGGGCAATGAGCAGTTCTTC
.	TRBV30	.	TRBJ2-2	CAWSDYTGELFF	TGTGCCTGGTCAGACTACACCGGGGAGCTGTTTTTT
.	TRBV30	.	TRBJ2-2	CAWSTRRRGELFF	TGTGCCTGGAGTACACGGCGGCGCGGGGAGCTGTTTTTT
.	TRBV7-8	.	TRBJ2-1	CASSPFTGIRYNEQFF	TGTGCCAGCAGCCCGTTTACAGGGATAAGATACAATGAGCAGTTCTTC
once	TRBV2	TRBD2	TRBJ2-2	CASKGRSGRLTGELFF	TGTGCCAGCAAAGGAAGAAGCGGGAGACTTACCGGGGAGCTGTTTTTT
.	TRBV9	.	TRBJ2-7	CASSVSSSYEQYF	TGTGCCAGCAGCGTATCGTCTTCCTACGAGCAGTACTTC
.	TRBV29-1	.	TRBJ2-7	CSVGLTETYEQYF	TGCAGCGTGGGGTTGACAGAGACCTACGAGCAGTACTTC
.	TRBV6-5	TRBD2	TRBJ2-7	CASSSPGLAGAGEQYF	TGTGCCAGCAGTTCTCCTGGACTAGCGGGAGCAGGCGAGCAGTACTTC
once	TRBV6-1	TRBD2	TRBJ2-5	CASSDGASGEETQYF	TGTGCCAGCAGTGATGGGGCTAGCGGAGAAGAGACCCAGTACTTC
.	TRBV6-1	TRBD2	TRBJ2-7	CASNPSGVSYEQYF	TGTGCCAGCAATCCCAGCGGGGTCTCCTACGAGCAGTACTTC
.	TRBV7-3	TRBD2	TRBJ2-1	CASSLNPSGNGGEQFF	TGTGCCAGCAGCTTAAACCCTAGCGGAAACGGAGGTGAGCAGTTCTTC
.	TRBV6-1	.	TRBJ2-6	CASSRRTSGANVLTF	TGTGCCAGCAGTCGCCGGACATCTGGGGCCAACGTCCTGACTTTC
.	TRBV21-1	.	TRBJ2-7	CASSKGWRVSYEQYF	TGTGCCAGCAGCAAAGGGTGGCGGGTCTCCTACGAGCAGTACTTC
.	TRBV11-2	.	TRBJ1-1	CASSHRGRSSYTEAFF	TGTGCCAGCAGCCATCGAGGCCGTTCCTCTTACACTGAAGCTTTCTTT
.	TRBV5-1	.	TRBJ2-1	CASSLSAGANEQFF	TGCGCCAGCAGCTTGTCCGCGGGGGCGAATGAGCAGTTCTTC
.	TRBV2	TRBD1	TRBJ2-3	CASRFQGVRADTQYF	TGTGCCAGCAGGTTTCAGGGGGTTCGCGCAGATACGCAGTATTTT
.	TRBV5-8	TRBD1	TRBJ2-5	CASSVGTGVLQETQYF	TGTGCCAGCAGCGTCGGGACAGGGGTCCTACAAGAGACCCAGTACTTC
.	TRBV28	.	TRBJ2-7	CASSSPREQYF	TGTGCCAGCAGTTCCCCGCGGGAGCAGTACTTC
.	TRBV28	.	TRBJ1-5	CASSEEKPQHF	TGTGCCAGCAGCGAGGAAAAGCCCCAGCATTTT
.	TRBV5-1	.	TRBJ2-1	CASSLDGDYNEQFF	TGCGCCAGCAGCTTGGACGGGGACTACAATGAGCAGTTCTTC
medium-sized	TRBV6-1	.	TRBJ2-5	CASSEESGFAGLQETQYF	TGTGCCAGCAGTGAAGAAAGTGGGTTCGCAGGACTACAAGAGACCCAGTACTTC
.	TRBV11-2	.	TRBJ2-7	CASSLTVVSYEQYF	TGTGCCAGCAGCCTGACAGTCGTCTCCTACGAGCAGTACTTC
.	TRBV27	TRBD1	TRBJ1-5	CASSSLPPGQVYNQPQHF	TGTGCCAGCAGTTCCCTACCGCCGGGACAGGTTTACAATCAGCCCCAGCATTTT
.	TRBV13	TRBD2	TRBJ2-2	CASSPPGVAGVPGPRFRELFF	TGTGCCAGCAGCCCCCCGGGGGTAGCGGGAGTCCCAGGGCCCAGGTTCCGGGAGCTGTTTTTT
.	TRBV5-1	.	TRBJ1-3	CASSLDDSPGNTIYF	TGCGCCAGCAGCTTGGACGACTCTCCTGGAAACACCATATATTTT
.	TRBV7-9	TRBD2	TRBJ2-7	CASSALAGGKYF	TGTGCCAGCAGCGCACTAGCGGGAGGGAAGTACTTC
.	TRBV28	TRBD1	TRBJ1-2	CASSWGWTGGYGYTF	TGTGCCAGCAGTTGGGGTTGGACAGGGGGCTATGGCTACACCTTC
.	TRBV7-9	TRBD2	TRBJ2-1	CASSWGVAGGGEQFF	TGTGCCAGCAGCTGGGGTGTAGCGGGAGGGGGTGAGCAGTTCTTC
.	TRBV18	.	TRBJ2-2	CASSPGAPTNTGELFF	TGTGCCAGCTCACCAGGGGCCCCAACGAACACCGGGGAGCTGTTTTTT
.	TRBV27	.	TRBJ1-1	CASSIEGGEAFF	TGTGCCAGCAGCATCGAGGGAGGTGAAGCTTTCTTT
.	TRBV30	.	TRBJ2-5	CAWSVLELETQYF	TGTGCCTGGAGTGTACTAGAGTTAGAGACCCAGTACTTC
.	TRBV5-1	TRBD2	TRBJ2-1	CASSRGTSGRAGTEQFF	TGCGCCAGCAGCAGGGGGACTAGCGGGAGGGCGGGGACTGAGCAGTTCTTC
few	TRBV14	.	TRBJ1-4	CASSPRVSNEKLFF	TGTGCCAGCAGCCCCAGGGTTTCTAATGAAAAACTGTTTTTT
.	TRBV5-1	TRBD1	TRBJ2-6	CASSLAGGHSSGANVLTF	TGCGCCAGCAGCTTGGCAGGGGGCCATAGCTCTGGGGCCAACGTCCTGACTTTC
.	TRBV6-1	.	TRBJ1-1	CASSEGVGGNTEAFF	TGTGCCAGCAGTGAAGGGGTAGGGGGGAACACTGAAGCTTTCTTT
.	TRBV29-1	TRBD1	TRBJ2-5	CSVAITGGTETQYF	TGCAGCGTCGCTATTACAGGGGGAACAGAGACCCAGTACTTC
few	TRBV13	.	TRBJ1-4	CASSLSPNEKLFF	TGTGCCAGCAGCTTAAGCCCTAATGAAAAACTGTTTTTT
few	TRBV5-1	TRBD1	TRBJ1-1	CASSLGQGSTEAFF	TGCGCCAGCAGCTTGGGACAGGGCTCCACTGAAGCTTTCTTT
once	TRBV4-2	TRBD1	TRBJ2-6	CASSLSGQGNAANVLTF	TGTGCCAGCAGCCTGTCGGGACAGGGGAATGCGGCCAACGTCCTGACTTTC
.	TRBV28	.	TRBJ2-3	CASSPTGIETQYF	TGTGCCAGCAGTCCCACAGGGATCGAAACGCAGTATTTT
.	TRBV19	.	TRBJ2-7	CASSVVGGPYEQYF	TGTGCCAGTAGTGTCGTAGGGGGACCCTACGAGCAGTACTTC
few	TRBV19	TRBD2	TRBJ2-5	CASSPGNSGETQYF	TGTGCCAGTAGTCCCGGGAATAGCGGGGAGACCCAGTACTTC